Detailed here is one T cell receptor (beta chain). Repertoires were generated with immunoSEQ multiplex PCR, while TCRdb's copy carries only in-frame clones and drops some. The sample carries about 85,000 clones, roughly nine tenths recorded once. The source of the sample is a study of T cell responses to AZD1222 COVID-19 vaccine. This TCR was recovered from an adult in good health. The specimen comprised peripheral blood, sampled on day 0 of AZD1222 vaccination.

The chain's CDR3 is CASSLEPGSSYEQYF. Written as DNA, the CDR3 is TGTGCCAGCAGCTTAGAGCCAGGGTCCTCCTACGAGCAGTACTTC. J is TRBJ2-7 and V is TRBV11-2; TRBD1 is a possible D gene (5 bases). Germline CDR1 SGHAT, CDR2 FQNNGV. Trimming shortened V by 0 bases and J by 0 bases, and 9 bases separated the two germline ends. The CDR3 contains 15 residues.